Listed below are T cell receptor beta chains from one sample, sequenced in a study of blood T cells in healthy people across ages. TCRdb ran MiXCR on the 5' RACE reads and lists one entry per CDR3 protein. The table shows about 620,000 distinct CDR3 sequences, with under 25% occurring only once. Sequencing was done on a sample of blood. The origin of the receptors is a man aged 65-85 years in good health. CDR3s include the opening cysteine and the closing phenylalanine or tryptophan. D genes are given only for firm matches. Expanded clones are given a class, and other clones once, few, many or no size at all.

CDR3 protein: CSAPGGAISYNEQFF
CDR3 DNA: TGCAGTGCCCCCGGGGGGGCCATCTCCTACAATGAGCAGTTCTTC
J gene: TRBJ2-1
V gene: TRBV20-1
clone size: few
D gene: TRBD2

CDR3 protein: CASSYKGTSGTETQYF
CDR3 DNA: TGCGCCAGCAGCTACAAGGGGACTAGCGGGACCGAGACCCAGTACTTC
J gene: TRBJ2-5
V gene: TRBV5-1
clone size: few
D gene: TRBD2

CDR3 protein: CASSQGETYEQYF
CDR3 DNA: TGTGCCAGCTCCCAAGGTGAAACCTACGAGCAGTACTTC
J gene: TRBJ2-7
V gene: TRBV3-1
clone size: -
D gene: -

CDR3 protein: CASSFLGGAGRFYEQYF
CDR3 DNA: TGTGCCAGCAGCTTTCTCGGAGGGGCAGGGCGATTTTACGAGCAGTACTTC
J gene: TRBJ2-7
V gene: TRBV5-6
clone size: -
D gene: -

CDR3 protein: CASSLPGQGIMNTEAFF
CDR3 DNA: TGCGCCAGCAGCTTGCCCGGACAGGGGATCATGAACACTGAAGCTTTCTTT
J gene: TRBJ1-1
V gene: TRBV5-1
clone size: -
D gene: TRBD1

CDR3 protein: CASSIGPGGSTDTQYF
CDR3 DNA: TGTGCCAGCAGCATCGGACCGGGAGGCAGCACAGATACGCAGTATTTT
J gene: TRBJ2-3
V gene: TRBV7-3
clone size: few
D gene: TRBD2

CDR3 protein: CASSLESGLLNTGELFF
CDR3 DNA: TGTGCCAGCAGCTTAGAGTCAGGGTTACTCAACACCGGGGAGCTGTTTTTT
J gene: TRBJ2-2
V gene: TRBV7-6
clone size: -
D gene: -

CDR3 protein: CASSQERGGAHTYNEQFF
CDR3 DNA: TGTGCCAGCAGCCAAGAACGAGGGGGGGCGCACACTTACAATGAGCAGTTCTTC
J gene: TRBJ2-1
V gene: TRBV4-2
clone size: few
D gene: -

CDR3 protein: CASSADLGRENIQYF
CDR3 DNA: TGTGCCAGCAGTGCCGACTTGGGGAGGGAAAACATTCAGTACTTC
J gene: TRBJ2-4
V gene: TRBV2
clone size: many
D gene: TRBD2

CDR3 protein: CASSPPRAFVNEQFF
CDR3 DNA: TGTGCCAGCAGCCCCCCGAGGGCGTTTGTCAATGAGCAGTTCTTC
J gene: TRBJ2-1
V gene: TRBV7-2
clone size: few
D gene: -

CDR3 protein: CASSFASGISDTQYF
CDR3 DNA: TGCGCCAGCAGCTTTGCTAGCGGGATCTCAGATACGCAGTATTTT
J gene: TRBJ2-3
V gene: TRBV5-1
clone size: few
D gene: TRBD2

CDR3 protein: CASSKGQVGNEQFF
CDR3 DNA: TGTGCCAGCAGTAAAGGACAGGTTGGGAATGAGCAGTTCTTC
J gene: TRBJ2-1
V gene: TRBV12-3/TRBV12-4
clone size: -
D gene: TRBD1

CDR3 protein: CATSNPGPMNTEAFF
CDR3 DNA: TGTGCCACCAGCAACCCGGGACCGATGAACACTGAAGCTTTCTTT
J gene: TRBJ1-1
V gene: TRBV15
clone size: -
D gene: -

CDR3 protein: CSARAPGTSSYNEQFF
CDR3 DNA: TGCAGTGCTAGGGCCCCGGGGACGAGCTCCTACAATGAGCAGTTCTTC
J gene: TRBJ2-1
V gene: TRBV20-1
clone size: few
D gene: -

CDR3 protein: CASSPRGAGTYNEQFF
CDR3 DNA: TGTGCCAGCAGCCCCCGGGGGGCGGGTACCTACAATGAGCAGTTCTTC
J gene: TRBJ2-1
V gene: TRBV7-2
clone size: few
D gene: -

CDR3 protein: CASTQCDSDREEKLFF
CDR3 DNA: TGCGCCAGCACCCAATGCGACAGCGATCGGGAGGAAAAACTGTTTTTT
J gene: TRBJ1-4
V gene: TRBV23-1
clone size: -
D gene: -

CDR3 protein: CASSPIPMNTEAFF
CDR3 DNA: TGTGCCAGCAGTCCAATACCGATGAACACTGAAGCTTTCTTT
J gene: TRBJ1-1
V gene: TRBV28
clone size: -
D gene: -

CDR3 protein: CAISEGNSHEQFF
CDR3 DNA: TGTGCCATCAGTGAGGGAAATTCCCATGAGCAGTTCTTC
J gene: TRBJ2-1
V gene: TRBV10-3
clone size: few
D gene: -

CDR3 protein: CASSSIQGLDYEQYF
CDR3 DNA: TGTGCCAGCAGCTCAATCCAGGGACTAGACTACGAGCAGTACTTC
J gene: TRBJ2-7
V gene: TRBV7-3
clone size: -
D gene: TRBD2

CDR3 protein: CSARDFKTSANTDTQYF
CDR3 DNA: TGCAGTGCTAGAGATTTTAAGACTAGCGCGAACACAGATACGCAGTATTTT
J gene: TRBJ2-3
V gene: TRBV20-1
clone size: few
D gene: TRBD2

CDR3 protein: CASSYSADNQPQHF
CDR3 DNA: TGTGCCAGCAGTTACTCGGCAGACAATCAGCCCCAGCATTTT
J gene: TRBJ1-5
V gene: TRBV6-5
clone size: few
D gene: -

CDR3 protein: CATSRVGTTNTGELFF
CDR3 DNA: TGTGCCACCAGCAGAGTTGGGACAACGAACACCGGGGAGCTGTTTTTT
J gene: TRBJ2-2
V gene: TRBV15
clone size: few
D gene: -

CDR3 protein: CSARDPRTSGAYNEQFF
CDR3 DNA: TGCAGTGCTAGAGATCCTAGGACTAGCGGGGCCTACAATGAGCAGTTCTTC
J gene: TRBJ2-1
V gene: TRBV20-1
clone size: -
D gene: TRBD2

CDR3 protein: CASSRQALGEQYF
CDR3 DNA: TGTGCCAGCAGTAGACAGGCCCTGGGCGAGCAGTACTTC
J gene: TRBJ2-7
V gene: TRBV6-2/TRBV6-3
clone size: few
D gene: -

CDR3 protein: CASSLAGSGRTDTQYF
CDR3 DNA: TGTGCCAGCAGCCTAGCGGGTAGCGGGAGAACAGATACGCAGTATTTT
J gene: TRBJ2-3
V gene: TRBV28
clone size: few
D gene: TRBD2

CDR3 protein: CASSAPYRGTQETQYF
CDR3 DNA: TGTGCCAGCAGCGCACCCTACAGGGGGACTCAAGAGACCCAGTACTTC
J gene: TRBJ2-5
V gene: TRBV5-5
clone size: -
D gene: TRBD1

CDR3 protein: CASSPRGFTEAFF
CDR3 DNA: TGTGCCAGCAGCCCACGGGGGTTCACTGAAGCTTTCTTT
J gene: TRBJ1-1
V gene: TRBV7-3
clone size: few
D gene: -

CDR3 protein: CASSQEVNTQYF
CDR3 DNA: TGTGCCAGCAGCCAAGAAGTGAATACGCAGTATTTT
J gene: TRBJ2-3
V gene: TRBV13
clone size: -
D gene: -

CDR3 protein: CSVDGNTDTQYF
CDR3 DNA: TGCAGCGTAGATGGGAACACAGATACGCAGTATTTT
J gene: TRBJ2-3
V gene: TRBV29-1
clone size: many
D gene: -

CDR3 protein: CASRPAGGENTGELFF
CDR3 DNA: TGTGCCAGCAGGCCCGCCGGGGGAGAGAACACCGGGGAGCTGTTTTTT
J gene: TRBJ2-2
V gene: TRBV12-3/TRBV12-4
clone size: few
D gene: -

CDR3 protein: CSVGRDRAGEQYF
CDR3 DNA: TGCAGCGTTGGTAGGGACAGGGCTGGCGAGCAGTACTTC
J gene: TRBJ2-7
V gene: TRBV29-1
clone size: few
D gene: TRBD1

CDR3 protein: CASSFGPGATGQYF
CDR3 DNA: TGTGCCAGCAGCTTCGGTCCTGGGGCAACCGGGCAGTACTTC
J gene: TRBJ2-7
V gene: TRBV7-6
clone size: -
D gene: -

CDR3 protein: CASSLRDTHSGETQYF
CDR3 DNA: TGTGCCAGCAGCTTGCGGGACACACACAGCGGAGAGACCCAGTACTTC
J gene: TRBJ2-5
V gene: TRBV5-4
clone size: few
D gene: -

CDR3 protein: CASSEGQGGNIQYF
CDR3 DNA: TGTGCCAGCAGTGAGGGACAGGGAGGCAACATTCAGTACTTC
J gene: TRBJ2-4
V gene: TRBV2
clone size: -
D gene: TRBD1

CDR3 protein: CASSLLGAYQETQYF
CDR3 DNA: TGCGCCAGCAGCTTGTTGGGCGCGTACCAAGAGACCCAGTACTTC
J gene: TRBJ2-5
V gene: TRBV5-1
clone size: -
D gene: -

CDR3 protein: CASSFRVGSGNTIYF
CDR3 DNA: TGTGCCAGCAGCTTCCGCGTAGGCTCTGGAAACACCATATATTTT
J gene: TRBJ1-3
V gene: TRBV9
clone size: few
D gene: -

CDR3 protein: CSARRDASSGNTIYF
CDR3 DNA: TGCAGTGCTAGGCGGGACGCCTCCTCTGGAAACACCATATATTTT
J gene: TRBJ1-3
V gene: TRBV20-1
clone size: -
D gene: -

CDR3 protein: CASSLRTPEQYF
CDR3 DNA: TGTGCCAGCAGCTTAAGGACCCCAGAGCAGTACTTC
J gene: TRBJ2-7
V gene: TRBV7-2
clone size: few
D gene: -

CDR3 protein: CASSSTGGGPSSYEQYF
CDR3 DNA: TGTGCCAGTAGCAGTACCGGAGGGGGCCCAAGCTCCTACGAGCAGTACTTC
J gene: TRBJ2-7
V gene: TRBV19
clone size: -
D gene: -

CDR3 protein: CASRGQGAMDTQYF
CDR3 DNA: TGTGCCAGCAGGGGACAGGGGGCTATGGATACGCAGTATTTT
J gene: TRBJ2-3
V gene: TRBV6-2/TRBV6-3
clone size: few
D gene: TRBD1

CDR3 protein: CASSYPQGSTNEKLFF
CDR3 DNA: TGTGCCAGCAGTTACCCACAGGGCTCAACTAATGAAAAACTGTTTTTT
J gene: TRBJ1-4
V gene: TRBV6-6
clone size: -
D gene: -

CDR3 protein: CSARDPSLAGGPTDTQYF
CDR3 DNA: TGCAGTGCTAGAGATCCCTCACTAGCGGGAGGGCCCACAGATACGCAGTATTTT
J gene: TRBJ2-3
V gene: TRBV20-1
clone size: -
D gene: TRBD2

CDR3 protein: CSVGQGAGTEAFF
CDR3 DNA: TGCAGCGTTGGGCAGGGGGCTGGCACTGAAGCTTTCTTT
J gene: TRBJ1-1
V gene: TRBV29-1
clone size: many
D gene: TRBD1

CDR3 protein: CASKRESHEQYF
CDR3 DNA: TGTGCCAGCAAGCGGGAGTCCCACGAGCAGTACTTC
J gene: TRBJ2-7
V gene: TRBV2
clone size: few
D gene: TRBD2

CDR3 protein: CAISESMKGRELFF
CDR3 DNA: TGTGCCATCAGTGAGAGTATGAAGGGGCGGGAGCTGTTTTTT
J gene: TRBJ2-2
V gene: TRBV10-3
clone size: few
D gene: -

CDR3 protein: CASSQVSDGEQFF
CDR3 DNA: TGTGCCAGCAGCCAAGTAAGTGACGGTGAGCAGTTCTTC
J gene: TRBJ2-1
V gene: TRBV3-1
clone size: -
D gene: -

CDR3 protein: CASSEYWTGDGYTF
CDR3 DNA: TGTGCCAGCAGTGAATATTGGACAGGGGATGGCTACACCTTC
J gene: TRBJ1-2
V gene: TRBV6-1
clone size: few
D gene: TRBD1

CDR3 protein: CASSLSGRQDNEQFF
CDR3 DNA: TGCGCCAGCAGCTTGAGCGGGAGGCAGGACAATGAGCAGTTCTTC
J gene: TRBJ2-1
V gene: TRBV5-1
clone size: -
D gene: TRBD2

CDR3 protein: CASSQNFGNTEAFF
CDR3 DNA: TGTGCCAGCAGCCAAAATTTCGGAAACACTGAAGCTTTCTTT
J gene: TRBJ1-1
V gene: TRBV3-1
clone size: -
D gene: -

CDR3 protein: CASSPREGGLAGVNEQYF
CDR3 DNA: TGTGCCAGCAGCCCACGAGAGGGGGGACTAGCGGGAGTCAACGAGCAGTACTTC
J gene: TRBJ2-7
V gene: TRBV21-1
clone size: -
D gene: -

CDR3 protein: CASSLISGGTEAFF
CDR3 DNA: TGTGCCAGCAGCTTAATTTCGGGAGGGACTGAAGCTTTCTTT
J gene: TRBJ1-1
V gene: TRBV7-9
clone size: many
D gene: -

CDR3 protein: CSARAPIAGAGDTQYF
CDR3 DNA: TGCAGTGCTAGAGCCCCTATAGCGGGAGCTGGAGATACGCAGTATTTT
J gene: TRBJ2-3
V gene: TRBV20-1
clone size: few
D gene: TRBD2

CDR3 protein: CASSKTGTSGLQQFF
CDR3 DNA: TGTGCCAGCAGCAAAACCGGGACTAGCGGGCTTCAGCAGTTCTTC
J gene: TRBJ2-1
V gene: TRBV7-2
clone size: -
D gene: TRBD2